The 3 T cell receptor beta chains below all came from one sample that was sequenced in a study of CD8 T cells in Susac syndrome. Reverse transcription used roughly 0.45 to 1 ug RNA and random hexamers. One entry per CDR3 protein results from TCRdb running MiXCR on the immunoSEQ multiplex PCR reads. Of under 85,000 distinct CDR3 sequences in the sample, about 94% were seen once. Sequenced material: CD8+ T cells from PBMCs. Every receptor here comes from a human donor with multiple sclerosis.

The rearrangement joins TRBV4-3 to TRBJ1-1, with D unresolved. Germline V lookup: CDR1 LGHNA, CDR2 YSLEER. Deletions cut 0 bases from V and 1 base from J, with 9 bases between. CDR3 length: 15 residues. The CDR3 DNA reads as TGCGCCAGCAGCCAAGATTCGGGCCGGAACACTGAAGCTTTCTTT. The encoded protein is CASSQDSGRNTEAFF.

The chain is built from TRBV7-2 and TRBJ2-5, with 12 bases identical to TRBD2. CDR1 is SGHTA and CDR2 is FQGNSA in the germline V gene. V trimming: 5 bases; J trimming: 5 bases; junction bases outside the gene matches: 12. The CDR3 has 17 residues. The CDR3 loop reads CASSTRPGLAGRETQYF. The CDR3 nucleotides are TGTGCCAGCAGCACTAGACCAGGACTAGCGGGGAGGGAGACCCAGTACTTC.

V usage is TRBV29-1 and J usage is TRBJ1-1; 9 bases match TRBD1. V lost 4 bases to trimming and J lost 5 bases; unmatched junction nucleotides: 23. Germline CDR1 SQVTM, CDR2 ANQGSEA. The CDR3 runs to 19 residues. The chain's CDR3 is CSVVSTARDRARRRTEAFF. The DNA of the CDR3 is TGCAGCGTTGTCTCCACAGCACGGGACAGGGCCCGAAGGAGGACTGAAGCTTTCTTT.